This T cell receptor beta chain derives from a study of cytomegalovirus exposure and HLA in healthy donors. The study, taken as a whole, reports: 150 or so TCR beta chains were listed as cytomegalovirus-associated. Earlier results showed most TCR beta V segments being productive about 87% or about 30% of the time.

In regard to this clone: Its antigen is unidentified.

Participants comprised healthy donors of bone marrow. Whereas donors were nominally healthy upon sampling, unrecorded immune exposures were probable. PCR primers comprised 60 Vbeta and 13 Jbeta primers. Assay used: immunoSEQ multiplex PCR; TCRdb lists only in-frame clones, some missing. The sample holds approximately 110,000 clones, around three quarters seen once. V shed 4 bases and J 4 bases; nucleotides not matched to a gene: 8. The germline CDR1 and CDR2 sequences are MNHNS and SASEGT. The CDR3 totals 15 residues. The source is a middle-aged man in good health and CMV-seropositive. This chain joins TRBV6-1 and TRBJ2-5; 8 nucleotides agree with TRBD1. The specimen sequenced was PBMCs. The CDR3 DNA follows: TGTGCCAGCAGTGCAGGACTTACAGGGGGAGAGACCCAGTACTTC. As protein: CASSAGLTGGETQYF.